Below are 32 T cell receptor beta chains sequenced from a single sample in a study of Ad26.COV2.S vaccination and SARS-CoV-2 variants. Described treatment: about 20 received Ad26.COV2.S at low or high dose, single or two shots; roughly 5 received placebo; per-sample allocation not given. The investigators took samples on day 63 after the first vaccine or placebo injection. Sequencing used immunoSEQ multiplex PCR; TCRdb keeps in-frame clones, though not all of them. The data contain around 450,000 clones, less than 95% of them singletons. The material was peripheral blood, obtained in a trial of Ad26.COV2.S vaccine versus placebo. These receptors came from a person between 18 and 60 years old who received the Ad26.COV2.S COVID-19 vaccine or a placebo.

This clone was seen only a few times. This sequence joins TRBV7-2 and TRBJ1-2, with 8 bases matching TRBD1. Per the germline V gene, CDR1 is SGHTA and CDR2 is FQGNSA. V trimming: 6 bases; J trimming: 7 bases; junction bases outside the gene matches: 7. The CDR3 length is 13 residues. CDR3 DNA sequence: TGTGCCAGCAGTTTCGGACAGGGCGGTGGCTACACCTTC. Its translation is CASSFGQGGGYTF.

The rearrangement links TRBV12-3 or TRBV12-4 to TRBJ2-1, with D unresolved. V shed 6 bases and J shed 9 bases, with 15 bases lying between them. The CDR3 length is 13 residues. CDR3 in amino acids: CASRRTSSSEQFF. CDR3 sequence (DNA): TGTGCCAGCAGACGGACCAGTAGCAGTGAGCAGTTCTTC.

This chain joins TRBV6-1 and TRBJ2-7; 11 positions match TRBD2. In germline, CDR1 is MNHNS, CDR2 SASEGT. The CDR3 sequence is 15 residues long. The V and J ends lost 2 bases and 4 bases, in that order; junction bases with no gene match: 4. Here the CDR3 DNA reads TGTGCCAGCAGTGAATTCACTAGCGGGAGTTACGAGCAGTACTTC. Protein product: CASSEFTSGSYEQYF.

This clone was observed a handful of times. The V and J genes are TRBV29-1 and TRBJ1-2; D remains ambiguous. Per the germline V gene, CDR1 is SQVTM and CDR2 is ANQGSEA. The CDR3 is 13 residues long. Trimming left V 1 base short and J 8 bases short, with 14 bases between. CDR3 protein: CSVEAGEFQGYTF. The CDR3 DNA reads as TGCAGCGTTGAAGCGGGTGAATTCCAGGGCTACACCTTC.

V gene TRBV15 combines with J gene TRBJ2-5, with D maybe TRBD1 (5 bases). CDR1 is LNHNV and CDR2 is YYDKDF in the germline V gene (reference sequence). V was trimmed by 1 base and J by 5 bases, leaving 14 bases between them. The CDR3 loop spans 15 amino acids. CDR3 sequence reads: CATSRAPTGAETQYF. As DNA, the CDR3 is TGTGCCACCAGCAGAGCCCCTACAGGCGCGGAGACCCAGTACTTC.

Only one count was recorded for this clone. The J gene is TRBJ2-3, the V gene TRBV10-2, with TRBD1 matching 7 bases. V was pared by 4 bases and J by 14 bases, with 6 bases of the junction left unmatched. Germline V gene sequence: CDR1 WSHSY, CDR2 SAAADI. The CDR3 is 11 residues long. Here the CDR3 reads CASSALTGMYF. The CDR3 DNA follows: TGCGCCAGCAGTGCCCTGACAGGGATGTATTTT.

The genes are TRBV2 and TRBJ2-1; 10 nucleotides line up with TRBD2. The length of the CDR3 is 15 residues. Germline assignment: CDR1 SNHLY and CDR2 FYNNEI. The J segment lost 7 bases and the V segment lost 3 bases, leaving 6 bases of the junction unmatched. CDR3 sequence reads: CASSESGRARNEQFF. DNA for the CDR3: TGTGCCAGCAGTGAGAGCGGGAGGGCCCGGAATGAGCAGTTCTTC.

The V gene is TRBV27, the J gene TRBJ2-5, with D possibly matching TRBD2 (6 bases). The CDR3 is 15 amino acids. Trimming left V 1 base short and J 12 bases short, with 21 bases between. Germline lookup yields CDR1 MNHEY and CDR2 SMNVEV (reference sequence). CDR3 nucleotide sequence: TGTGCCAGCAGTTTATGGTTCGAGGTGGGAGGAGGAGAGTACTTC. It is translated as CASSLWFEVGGGEYF.

The chain joins TRBV11-3 to TRBJ1-2, with D possibly TRBD1 on 6 matching bases. The CDR3 has 13 residues. Looked up from germline, CDR1 is SGHNT and CDR2 is YENEEA. The V end lost 2 bases, the J end lost 6 bases, and 10 bases lay between the germline ends. The CDR3 reads CASSLSSGDGYTF. As DNA, the CDR3 is TGTGCCAGCAGCTTAAGTTCAGGGGATGGCTACACCTTC.

This clone was recorded only once. The rearrangement joins TRBV10-3 to TRBJ2-3; 8 nucleotides match TRBD2. CDR3 length: 16 residues. The V and J ends lost 6 bases and 0 bases, in that order; junction bases with no gene match: 8. CDR1 is ENHRY, CDR2 SYGVKD, per germline. CDR3 coding DNA: TGTGCCATCAGCGGGGGGGTTGGGACTAGCACAGATACGCAGTATTTT. This gives the protein CAISGGVGTSTDTQYF.

V usage is TRBV7-8 and J usage is TRBJ2-7; 10 nucleotides agree with TRBD1. The CDR3 runs 16 residues. Trimming at V came to 0 bases and at J to 3 bases, leaving 5 bases not matched to a gene. CDR1 is SGHVS and CDR2 is FQNEAQ in the germline V gene. The CDR3 bases are TGTGCCAGCAGCTTAGCGCACGGGACAGGGGTCTACGAGCAGTACTTC. This translates into CASSLAHGTGVYEQYF.

J is TRBJ1-5 and V is TRBV24-1; TRBD1 aligns across 7 bases. The CDR3 loop spans 11 amino acids. Germline lookup yields CDR1 KGHDR and CDR2 SFDVKD. With V trimmed by 5 bases and J by 11 bases, 2 bases remained unmatched. The CDR3 loop is CATSGGGAQHF. The CDR3 nucleotides read TGTGCCACCAGTGGAGGGGGCGCCCAGCATTTT.

This sequence joins TRBV3-1 (or the pseudogene TRBV3-2) and TRBJ1-4; no firm D call. In germline, CDR1 is LGHDT, CDR2 YNNKEL (reference sequence). V lost 3 bases and J 4 bases, leaving 15 bases between the germline ends. The CDR3 totals 16 residues. CDR3 region: CASSHRTTGFNEKLFF. The CDR3 coding sequence is TGTGCCAGCAGCCATCGGACGACGGGATTTAATGAAAAACTGTTTTTT.

This clone was picked up one time. The V gene is TRBV4-2, the J gene TRBJ2-7; 9 bases align to TRBD2. Germline-derived CDR1 and CDR2 are LGHNA and YNFKEQ. V was clipped by 1 base and J by 7 bases; unmatched bases: 5. The CDR3 spans 14 residues. The DNA of the CDR3 is TGTGCCAGCAGCCAAGGCGGGAGGGCCAGGGAGCAGTACTTC. It is translated as CASSQGGRAREQYF.

The rearrangement links TRBV6-2 or TRBV6-3 to TRBJ2-3; possibly TRBD2 for D (6 bases). The V end lost 2 bases, the J end lost 3 bases, and 15 bases lay between the germline ends. CDR3 length: 16 amino acids. From germline, CDR1 is MNHEY and CDR2 SVGEGT. Written as DNA, the CDR3 is TGTGCCAGCAGTTACCGCCGACTAGAGAAAACAGATACGCAGTATTTT. It encodes CASSYRRLEKTDTQYF.

This clone has more than one count but fewer than ten. This rearrangement joins TRBV7-8 to TRBJ2-7; D not resolved. Trimming took 1 base from V and 1 from J, leaving 14 bases between them. The germline CDR1 and CDR2 sequences are SGHVS and FQNEAQ. The CDR3 is 16 residues long. As DNA, the CDR3 is TGTGCCAGCAGCTTAGGGGTGGCCACGGAATCCTACGAGCAGTACTTC. Translating gives CASSLGVATESYEQYF.

The CDR3 sequence: CSVVPEGQGGHEQYF. As DNA, the CDR3 is TGCAGCGTTGTTCCCGAGGGACAGGGTGGCCACGAGCAGTACTTC. The V call is TRBV29-1, the J call TRBJ2-7; TRBD1 matches at 9 bases. The CDR3 covers 15 residues. The V gene end was trimmed by 4 bases and the J gene end by 5 bases; junction bases not matched to a gene: 12. Germline V gene data show CDR1 as SQVTM and CDR2 as ANQGSEA.

This sequence joins TRBV18 and TRBJ1-4; a weak D match, TRBD1 (5 bases). Germline lookup yields CDR1 KGHSH and CDR2 LQKENI. This CDR3 has 15 amino acids. V lost 0 bases, J lost 6 bases, and 11 bases lay in between. DNA for the CDR3: TGTGCCAGCTCACCACCGATGGGGCGGGATGAAAAACTGTTTTTT. Translating gives CASSPPMGRDEKLFF.

Notes on this clone: The sample contains more than one DNA sequence encoding this CDR3. The genes are TRBV11-2 and TRBJ2-2, with TRBD2 matching over 14 bases. The CDR3 runs 15 residues. V shed 5 bases, J shed 6 bases, and the junction held 2 bases outside the gene matches. CDR1 is SGHAT and CDR2 is FQNNGV in the germline V gene. The CDR3 DNA is TGTGCCAGCAGCCTGGGACTAGCGGGAGCCGGGGAGCTGTTTTTT. Translated: CASSLGLAGAGELFF.

The DNA of the CDR3 is TGTGCCAGCAGTTACTCGTCAGTACAACACTCCTACGAGCAGTACTTC. Residues: CASSYSSVQHSYEQYF. The genes are TRBV6-5 and TRBJ2-7; D ambiguous. CDR1 is MNHEY, CDR2 SVGAGI, per germline. This CDR3 is built from 16 residues. V shed 0 bases and J shed 0 bases, with 12 bases lying between them.

The V and J genes are TRBV7-3 and TRBJ2-1; 7 bases fit TRBD1. The germline gives CDR1 SGHTA, CDR2 FQGTGA. Unmatched junction bases numbered 10, after V lost 4 bases and J lost 7 bases. CDR3 length: 15 residues. The CDR3 bases are TGTGCCAGCAGCTCCCGGGACAGCCTAGGGAATGAGCAGTTCTTC. This gives the protein CASSSRDSLGNEQFF.

The rearrangement links TRBV30 to TRBJ2-1; D remains unclear. The CDR3 sequence is 11 residues long. CDR1 is GTSNPN, CDR2 SVGIG, per germline (reference sequence). The V end was cut by 8 bases, the J end by 0 bases, with 5 bases between. The DNA for the CDR3 is TGTGCCCTCAGCTCCTACAATGAGCAGTTCTTC. Protein: CALSSYNEQFF.

The genes are TRBV5-4 and TRBJ2-5, with 14 bases identical to TRBD2. The CDR3 covers 17 residues. CDR1 and CDR2 from the germline V gene are SGHNT and YYREEE (reference sequence). V dropped 4 bases and J dropped 5; count of bases not matched to a gene: 10. CDR3 bases: TGTGCCAGCAGCCCCGTGACTAGCGGGAGGGCGGAGGAGACCCAGTACTTC. It is translated as CASSPVTSGRAEETQYF.

The sample holds one count of this clone. V is TRBV7-2 and J is TRBJ2-3; the match to TRBD2 covers 11 bases. The CDR3 length is 18 residues. The ends lost 4 bases at V and 0 bases at J; junction bases unmatched: 9. Germline-derived CDR1 and CDR2 are SGHTA and FQGNSA. The CDR3 DNA reads as TGTGCCAGCAGCTCCTCTCGACTAGCGGGACCTAGCACAGATACGCAGTATTTT. It yields the protein CASSSSRLAGPSTDTQYF.

The gene calls are TRBV9 and TRBJ1-1; D is undetermined. With 3 bases removed from V and 7 bases from J, the gap between germline ends came to 13 bases. There are 13 residues in the CDR3. Germline CDR1 and CDR2: SGDLS and YYNGEE. The CDR3 DNA reads as TGTGCCAGCAGCGAAGTCCTAGGGAGTGAAGCTTTCTTT. Its protein is CASSEVLGSEAFF.

The V call is TRBV25-1, the J call TRBJ1-1; D might be TRBD1 (5 bases). Looked up from germline, CDR1 is MGHDK and CDR2 is SYGVNS. The germline V and J ends were trimmed by 11 bases and 8 bases, with 15 bases remaining between them. The CDR3 loop spans 11 amino acids. Written as DNA, the CDR3 is TGTGCCGGAAAACGGAGGACAGAAGCTTTCTTT. It is translated as CAGKRRTEAFF.

This chain uses TRBV6-1 with TRBJ2-3, with D unclear. The germline gives CDR1 MNHNS, CDR2 SASEGT. The length of the CDR3 is 17 residues. Trimming removed 1 base from V and 6 bases from J, with 20 bases in between. CDR3 protein: CASSEGVGRLTVDTQYF. The DNA of the CDR3 is TGTGCCAGCAGTGAAGGGGTTGGACGTTTGACGGTGGATACGCAGTATTTT.

The chain is built from TRBV30 and TRBJ2-1; 9 bases are a match to TRBD2. V lost 3 bases to trimming and J lost 4 bases; unmatched junction nucleotides: 10. There are 16 residues in the CDR3. Germline CDR1 GTSNPN, CDR2 SVGIG (reference sequence). CDR3 sequence (DNA): TGTGCCTGGAGCCAAGGGGAGCTAGCGGGATACAATGAGCAGTTCTTC. Encoded protein: CAWSQGELAGYNEQFF.

The V gene is TRBV18, the J gene TRBJ2-7, with D uncertain. The CDR3 is made up of 14 amino acids. Germline values: CDR1 KGHSH, CDR2 LQKENI. The ends were cut back, 3 bases at V and 2 bases at J, with 11 bases in the middle. The CDR3 is CASSPKSEAYEQYF. Here the CDR3 DNA reads TGTGCCAGCTCACCGAAATCAGAGGCCTACGAGCAGTACTTC.

The chain has TRBV11-2 and TRBJ2-7; TRBD2 agrees at 9 bases. Germline V gives CDR1 SGHAT, CDR2 FQNNGV. Germline trimming cut 1 base from V and 4 bases from J; bases unmatched to any gene: 11. CDR3 length: 17 residues. The CDR3 DNA reads TGTGCCAGCAGCTTAGTTTTGGCTAGCGGGATTAATTACGAGCAGTACTTC. Residues: CASSLVLASGINYEQYF.

The V call is TRBV18, the J call TRBJ1-5; D remains ambiguous. Per the germline V gene, CDR1 is KGHSH and CDR2 is LQKENI. The CDR3 runs 14 residues. The ends were cut back, 6 bases at V and 7 bases at J, with 16 bases in the middle. DNA for the CDR3: TGTGCCAGCTCGGAGCAGCAGGATCGGCAGCCCCAGCATTTT. Protein sequence: CASSEQQDRQPQHF.

The J gene is TRBJ1-6, the V gene TRBV19, with D uncertain. The CDR3 totals 14 residues. The ends were cut back, 7 bases at V and 0 bases at J, with 7 bases in the middle. Germline V gives CDR1 LNHDA, CDR2 SQIVND (reference sequence). CDR3 in amino acids: CASKGSSYNSPLHF. CDR3 sequence (DNA): TGTGCCAGTAAAGGGAGCTCCTATAATTCACCCCTCCACTTT.